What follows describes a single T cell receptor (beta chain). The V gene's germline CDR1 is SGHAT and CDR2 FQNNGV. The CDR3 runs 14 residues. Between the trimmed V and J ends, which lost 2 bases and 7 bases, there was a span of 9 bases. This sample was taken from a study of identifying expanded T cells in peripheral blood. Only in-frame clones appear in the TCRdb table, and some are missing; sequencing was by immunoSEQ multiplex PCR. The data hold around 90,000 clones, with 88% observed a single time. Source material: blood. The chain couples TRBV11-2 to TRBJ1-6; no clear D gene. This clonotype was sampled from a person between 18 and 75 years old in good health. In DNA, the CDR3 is TGTGCCAGCAGCTTATCCGACCCAAATTCACCCCTCCACTTT. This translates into CASSLSDPNSPLHF.